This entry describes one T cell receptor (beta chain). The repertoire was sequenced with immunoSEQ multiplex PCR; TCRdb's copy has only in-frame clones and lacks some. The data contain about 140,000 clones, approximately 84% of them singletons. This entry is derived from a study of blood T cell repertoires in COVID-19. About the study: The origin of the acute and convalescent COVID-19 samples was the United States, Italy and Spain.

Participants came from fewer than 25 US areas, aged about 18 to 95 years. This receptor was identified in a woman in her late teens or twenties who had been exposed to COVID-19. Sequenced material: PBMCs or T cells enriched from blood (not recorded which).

The CDR3 sequence is CASSLGDNSGYNEQFF. The CDR3 bases are TGCGCCAGCAGCTTAGGGGACAACTCGGGATACAATGAGCAGTTCTTC. The chain has TRBV5-1 and TRBJ2-1; D is possibly TRBD1 (6 bases). Deletions cut 2 bases from V and 4 bases from J, with 16 bases between. Per the germline V gene, CDR1 is SGHRS and CDR2 is YFSETQ. The CDR3 runs 16 residues.